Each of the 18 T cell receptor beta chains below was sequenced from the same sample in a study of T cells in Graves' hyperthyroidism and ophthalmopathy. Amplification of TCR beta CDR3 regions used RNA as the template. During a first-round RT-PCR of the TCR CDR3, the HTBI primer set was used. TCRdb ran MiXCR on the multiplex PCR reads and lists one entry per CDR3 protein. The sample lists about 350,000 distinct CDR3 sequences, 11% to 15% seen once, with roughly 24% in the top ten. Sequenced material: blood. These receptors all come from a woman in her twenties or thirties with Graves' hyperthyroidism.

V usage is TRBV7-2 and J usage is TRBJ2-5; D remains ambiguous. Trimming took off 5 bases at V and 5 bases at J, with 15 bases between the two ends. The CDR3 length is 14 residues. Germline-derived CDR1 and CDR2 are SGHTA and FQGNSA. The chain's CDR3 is CASSAWTGGETQYF. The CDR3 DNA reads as TGTGCCAGCAGCGCCTGGACCGGTGGGGAGACCCAGTACTTC. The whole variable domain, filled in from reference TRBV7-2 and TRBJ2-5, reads GAGVSQSPSNKVTEKGKDVELRCDPISGHTALYWYRQSLGQGLEFLIYFQGNSAPDKSGLPSDRFSAERTGGSVSTLTIQRTQQEDSAVYLCASSAWTGGETQYFGPGTRLLVL.

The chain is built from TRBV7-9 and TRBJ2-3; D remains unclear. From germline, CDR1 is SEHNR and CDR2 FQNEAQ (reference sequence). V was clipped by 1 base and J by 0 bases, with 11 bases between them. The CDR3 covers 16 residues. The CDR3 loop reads CASSLDSRFSTDTQYF. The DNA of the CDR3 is TGTGCCAGCAGCTTAGATTCGCGGTTTAGCACAGATACGCAGTATTTT.

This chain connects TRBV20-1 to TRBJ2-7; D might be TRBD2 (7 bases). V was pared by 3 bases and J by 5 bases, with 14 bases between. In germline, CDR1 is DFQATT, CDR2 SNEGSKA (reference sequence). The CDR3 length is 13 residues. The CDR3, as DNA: TGCAGTGCTAGTCGGGGGGCGGACCACGAGCAGTACTTC. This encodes CSASRGADHEQYF.

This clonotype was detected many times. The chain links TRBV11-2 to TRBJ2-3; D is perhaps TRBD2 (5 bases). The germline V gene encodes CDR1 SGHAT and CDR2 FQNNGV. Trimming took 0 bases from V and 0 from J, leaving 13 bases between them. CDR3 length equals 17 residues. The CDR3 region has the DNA TGTGCCAGCAGCTTAGATCGTCCCCGGGGTAGCACAGATACGCAGTATTTT. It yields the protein CASSLDRPRGSTDTQYF.

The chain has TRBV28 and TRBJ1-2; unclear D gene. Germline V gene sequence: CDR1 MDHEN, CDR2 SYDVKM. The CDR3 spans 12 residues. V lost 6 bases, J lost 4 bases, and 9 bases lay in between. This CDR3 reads CASSPSPYGYTF. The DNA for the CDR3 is TGTGCCAGCAGCCCAAGCCCCTATGGCTACACCTTC.

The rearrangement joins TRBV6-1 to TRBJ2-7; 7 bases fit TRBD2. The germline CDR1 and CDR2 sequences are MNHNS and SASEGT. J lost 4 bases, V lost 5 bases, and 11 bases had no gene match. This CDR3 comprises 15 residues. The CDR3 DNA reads TGTGCCAGCAGTCGCCCCGTAGCGGGTCAGTACGAGCAGTACTTC. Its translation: CASSRPVAGQYEQYF.

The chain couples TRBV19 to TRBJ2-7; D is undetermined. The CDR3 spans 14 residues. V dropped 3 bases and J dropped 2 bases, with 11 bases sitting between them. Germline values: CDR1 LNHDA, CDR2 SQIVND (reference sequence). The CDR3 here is CASSMAYSAYEQYF. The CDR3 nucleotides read TGTGCCAGTAGTATGGCTTACAGCGCCTACGAGCAGTACTTC.

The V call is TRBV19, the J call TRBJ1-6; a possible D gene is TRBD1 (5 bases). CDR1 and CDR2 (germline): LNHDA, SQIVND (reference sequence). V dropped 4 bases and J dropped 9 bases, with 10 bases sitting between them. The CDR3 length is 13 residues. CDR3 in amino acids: CASSTGRVSPLHF. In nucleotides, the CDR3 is TGTGCCAGTAGTACGGGACGGGTTTCACCCCTCCACTTT. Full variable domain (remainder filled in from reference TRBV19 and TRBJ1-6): DGGITQSPKYLFRKEGQNVTLSCEQNLNHDAMYWYRQDPGQGLRLIYYSQIVNDFQKGDIAEGYSVSREKKESFPLTVTSAQKNPTAFYLCASSTGRVSPLHFGNGTRLTVT.

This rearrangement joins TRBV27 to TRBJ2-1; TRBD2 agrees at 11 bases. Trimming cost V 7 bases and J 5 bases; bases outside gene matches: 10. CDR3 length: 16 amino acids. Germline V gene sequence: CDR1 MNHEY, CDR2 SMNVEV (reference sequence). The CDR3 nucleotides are TGTGCCAGCACGTCCACTAGCGGGAGTCGGAACAATGAGCAGTTCTTC. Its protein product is CASTSTSGSRNNEQFF.

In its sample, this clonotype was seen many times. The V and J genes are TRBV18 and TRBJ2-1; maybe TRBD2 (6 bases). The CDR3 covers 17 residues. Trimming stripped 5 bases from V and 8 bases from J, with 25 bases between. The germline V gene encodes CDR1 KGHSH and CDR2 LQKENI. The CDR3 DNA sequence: TGTGCCAGCTCAACTACTGGGAGGATGGGGGAGAATGATGAGCAGTTCTTC. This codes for CASSTTGRMGENDEQFF.

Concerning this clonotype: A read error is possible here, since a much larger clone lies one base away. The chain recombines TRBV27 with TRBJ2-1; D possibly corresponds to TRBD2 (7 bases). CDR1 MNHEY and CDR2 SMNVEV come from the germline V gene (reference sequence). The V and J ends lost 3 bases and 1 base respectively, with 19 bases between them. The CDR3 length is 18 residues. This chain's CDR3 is CASSFLTSRGASYNEQFF. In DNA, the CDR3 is TGTGCCAGCAGTTTTCTAACGTCACGGGGGGCGTCCTACAATGAGCAGTTCTTC.

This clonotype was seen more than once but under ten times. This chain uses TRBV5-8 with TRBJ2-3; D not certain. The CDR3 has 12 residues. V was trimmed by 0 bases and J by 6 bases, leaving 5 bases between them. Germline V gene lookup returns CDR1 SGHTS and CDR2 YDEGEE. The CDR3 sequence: CASSLGVDTQYF. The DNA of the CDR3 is TGTGCCAGCAGCTTGGGGGTTGATACGCAGTATTTT.

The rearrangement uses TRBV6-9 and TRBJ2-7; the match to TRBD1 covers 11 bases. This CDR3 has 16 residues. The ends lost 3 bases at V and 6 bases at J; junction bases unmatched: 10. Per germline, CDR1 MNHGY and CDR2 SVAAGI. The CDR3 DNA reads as TGTGCCAGCAGTTACGTAGCAGGGACAGGGGGAATCGAGCAGTACTTC. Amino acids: CASSYVAGTGGIEQYF.

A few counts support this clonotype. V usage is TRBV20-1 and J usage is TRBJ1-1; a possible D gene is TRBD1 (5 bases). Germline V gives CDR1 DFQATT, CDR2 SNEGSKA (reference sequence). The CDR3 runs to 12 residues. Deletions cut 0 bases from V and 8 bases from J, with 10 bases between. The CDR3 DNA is TGCAGTGCTAGAGATCGCGGGGCCGAAGCTTTCTTT. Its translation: CSARDRGAEAFF.

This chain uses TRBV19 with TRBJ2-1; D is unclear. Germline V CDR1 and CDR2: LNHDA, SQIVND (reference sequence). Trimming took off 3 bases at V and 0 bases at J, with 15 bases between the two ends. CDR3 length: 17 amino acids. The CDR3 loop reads CASSMSSVSSSYNEQFF. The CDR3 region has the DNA TGTGCCAGTAGTATGTCGTCCGTGAGTAGCTCCTACAATGAGCAGTTCTTC.

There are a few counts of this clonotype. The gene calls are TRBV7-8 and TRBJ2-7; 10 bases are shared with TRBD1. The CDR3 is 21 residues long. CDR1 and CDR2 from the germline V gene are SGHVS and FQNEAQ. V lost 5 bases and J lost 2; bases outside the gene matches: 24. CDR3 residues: CASSEYGNRDRGTTDPYEQYF. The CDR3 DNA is TGTGCCAGCAGCGAATACGGCAATCGGGACAGGGGAACAACGGACCCCTACGAGCAGTACTTC.

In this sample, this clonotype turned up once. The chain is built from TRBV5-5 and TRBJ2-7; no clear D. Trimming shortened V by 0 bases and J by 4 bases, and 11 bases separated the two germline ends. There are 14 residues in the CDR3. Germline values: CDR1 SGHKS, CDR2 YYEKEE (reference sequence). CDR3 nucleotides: TGTGCCAGCAGCTTGGTAGTAGGGAATTACGAGCAGTACTTC. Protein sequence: CASSLVVGNYEQYF. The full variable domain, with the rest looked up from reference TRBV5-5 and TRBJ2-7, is DAGVTQSPTHLIKTRGQQVTLRCSPISGHKSVSWYQQVLGQGPQFIFQYYEKEERGRGNFPDRFSARQFPNYSSELNVNALLLGDSALYLCASSLVVGNYEQYFGPGTRLTVT.

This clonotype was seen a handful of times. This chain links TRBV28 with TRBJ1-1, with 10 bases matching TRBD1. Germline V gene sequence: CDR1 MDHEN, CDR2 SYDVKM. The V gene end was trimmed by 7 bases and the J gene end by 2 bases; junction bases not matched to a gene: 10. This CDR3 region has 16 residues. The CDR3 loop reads CASTPSDRGFNTEAFF. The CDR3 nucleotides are TGTGCCAGCACCCCCTCGGACAGGGGGTTTAACACTGAAGCTTTCTTT.